These 32 T cell receptor beta chains were sequenced from one sample in a study of cytomegalovirus exposure and HLA in healthy donors. Primers for the PCR totalled 60 Vbeta and 13 Jbeta. TCRdb's table, derived via immunoSEQ multiplex PCR, lists solely in-frame clones and lacks some. The data show approximately 110,000 clones, roughly 70% seen once. Sequences were obtained from PBMCs. The source of these receptors is a man aged 25-45 years in good health and CMV-seropositive.

V gene TRBV5-4 combines with J gene TRBJ2-1, with no clear D. The germline gives CDR1 SGHNT, CDR2 YYREEE (reference sequence). The CDR3 has 11 residues. The V and J ends lost 1 base and 8 bases respectively, with 4 bases between them. The CDR3 region is CASSLSDEQFF. The CDR3 coding sequence is TGTGCCAGCAGCTTGTCTGATGAGCAGTTCTTC. The whole variable domain, remainder taken from reference TRBV5-4 and TRBJ2-1, is ETGVTQSPTHLIKTRGQQVTLRCSSQSGHNTVSWYQQALGQGPQFIFQYYREEENGRGNFPPRFSGLQFPNYSSELNVNALELDDSALYLCASSLSDEQFFGPGTRLTVL.

This clone was observed once. The chain uses TRBV10-3 and TRBJ2-7, with 8 bases identical to TRBD1. The germline V gene encodes CDR1 ENHRY and CDR2 SYGVKD. V shed 6 bases and J 2 bases; nucleotides not matched to a gene: 6. CDR3 length: 14 amino acids. The CDR3 nucleotides are TGTGCCATCAGAAGGACAGGGAACCCCTACGAGCAGTACTTC. Encoded protein: CAIRRTGNPYEQYF.

This chain connects TRBV30 to TRBJ2-5; TRBD2 is a possible D gene (6 bases). Germline values: CDR1 GTSNPN, CDR2 SVGIG (reference sequence). Trimming cost V 5 bases and J 4 bases, with 11 bases left between them. The CDR3 has 12 amino acids. The CDR3 DNA follows: TGTGCCTGGGGGGAGGCGAGAGAGACCCAGTACTTC. This gives the protein CAWGEARETQYF.

The chain carries TRBV28 and TRBJ2-4; TRBD2 matches 7 bases. Germline trimming cut 3 bases from V and 3 bases from J; bases unmatched to any gene: 11. This CDR3 has 17 residues. CDR1 and CDR2 from the germline V gene are MDHEN and SYDVKM. The DNA for the CDR3 is TGTGCCAGCAGTTTTGAGGGAGGGTCCCTCCTCAAAAACATTCAGTACTTC. It is translated as CASSFEGGSLLKNIQYF.

This clone appeared a single time. The chain combines TRBV7-3 with TRBJ2-1; 7 bases map to TRBD2. CDR3 length: 15 residues. The ends lost 2 bases at V and 4 bases at J; junction bases unmatched: 5. Germline V gene sequence: CDR1 SGHTA, CDR2 FQGTGA. CDR3 in DNA: TGTGCCAGCAGCTTAGAAGGTAGCGGGTACAATGAGCAGTTCTTC. Its translation: CASSLEGSGYNEQFF.

CDR3 in DNA: TGTGCCAGCAGCCTAGTAGCGGGGGGCTCCTACGAGCAGTACGTC. Translating it yields CASSLVAGGSYEQYV. The chain links TRBV11-2 to TRBJ2-7; 10 nucleotides agree with TRBD2. CDR3 length: 15 amino acids. V gave up 5 bases and J gave up 0 bases; unmatched junction bases: 4. CDR1 SGHAT and CDR2 FQNNGV come from the germline V gene.

The gene calls are TRBV7-3 and TRBJ2-5, with 7 bases aligning to TRBD2. The CDR3 has 15 residues. V lost 6 bases to trimming and J lost 5 bases; unmatched junction nucleotides: 12. Germline CDR1 is SGHTA and CDR2 is FQGTGA. In nucleotides, the CDR3 is TGTGCCAGCAGTTTCGTGGGGGGGGAGTTTGAGACCCAGTACTTC. Translation: CASSFVGGEFETQYF. Full variable domain (remainder filled in from reference TRBV7-3 and TRBJ2-5): GAGVSQTPSNKVTEKGKYVELRCDPISGHTALYWYRQSLGQGPEFLIYFQGTGAADDSGLPNDRFFAVRPEGSVSTLKIQRTERGDSAVYLCASSFVGGEFETQYFGPGTRLLVL.

The genes are TRBV28 and TRBJ2-3; 8 positions agree with TRBD2. Germline-derived CDR1 and CDR2 are MDHEN and SYDVKM. The CDR3 loop spans 15 amino acids. The V gene end was trimmed by 5 bases and the J gene end by 5 bases; junction bases not matched to a gene: 9. CDR3 residues: CASSLPGLAGDTQYF. The CDR3 DNA follows: TGTGCCAGCAGTCTTCCAGGACTAGCTGGAGATACGCAGTATTTT.

This chain links TRBV27 with TRBJ1-2, with 7 nucleotides matching TRBD1. This CDR3 region has 16 residues. From germline, CDR1 is MNHEY and CDR2 SMNVEV (reference sequence). Trimming at V came to 3 bases and at J to 5 bases, leaving 12 bases not matched to a gene. CDR3: CASSFSQTGTKYGYTF. The CDR3 coding sequence is TGTGCCAGCAGTTTCTCCCAGACAGGGACCAAATATGGCTACACCTTC.

This CDR3 is CASSVVNGTGVVEQYV. The CDR3 DNA follows: TGTGCCAGCAGCGTAGTCAATGGGACAGGGGTAGTGGAGCAGTACGTC. V is TRBV9 and J is TRBJ2-7; 10 nucleotides match TRBD1. The CDR3 has 16 amino acids. Germline CDR1 reads SGDLS; CDR2 reads YYNGEE. V lost 0 bases and J lost 7; bases outside the gene matches: 10.

The genes are TRBV4-2 and TRBJ2-7, with a possible D match to TRBD2 (6 bases). The ends were cut back, 6 bases at V and 2 bases at J, with 26 bases in the middle. The CDR3 loop spans 18 amino acids. From germline, CDR1 is LGHNA and CDR2 YNFKEQ. Here the CDR3 DNA reads TGTGCCAGCAGTCTAGTAGTGGGGACTGCTACGAACGCCTACGAGCAGTACTTC. This sequence encodes CASSLVVGTATNAYEQYF.

The chain combines TRBV29-1 with TRBJ2-7; no firm D call. The germline CDR1 and CDR2 sequences are SQVTM and ANQGSEA. Deletions cut 4 bases from V and 0 bases from J, with 7 bases between. This CDR3 has 12 residues. For the CDR3, the DNA is TGCAGCGTTGCGCCAGGCTCCTACGAGCAGTACTTC. Its protein product is CSVAPGSYEQYF.

The chain combines TRBV6-6 with TRBJ1-1, with 7 bases fitting TRBD1. Trimming removed 8 bases from V and 3 bases from J; junction bases left unmatched: 0. The CDR3 loop spans 11 amino acids. Germline CDR1 and CDR2: MNHNY and SVGAGI (reference sequence). The CDR3 reads CASGTDTEAFF. Written as DNA, the CDR3 is TGTGCCAGCGGGACAGACACTGAAGCTTTCTTT.

The V gene is TRBV19, the J gene TRBJ2-1; D is perhaps TRBD2 (5 bases). Germline-derived CDR1 and CDR2 are LNHDA and SQIVND (reference sequence). CDR3 length: 16 amino acids. The germline V and J ends were trimmed by 4 bases and 2 bases, with 15 bases remaining between them. The CDR3 reads CASSSPPDFPYNEQFF. CDR3 nucleotides: TGTGCCAGTAGTAGCCCCCCGGACTTCCCCTACAATGAGCAGTTCTTC.

The chain recombines TRBV18 with TRBJ2-2, with 9 bases that match TRBD1. Germline assignment: CDR1 KGHSH and CDR2 LQKENI. V dropped 1 base and J dropped 5; count of bases not matched to a gene: 8. This CDR3 comprises 17 residues. The CDR3 DNA sequence: TGTGCCAGCTCACCACTGACAAGGACAGGGGATACCGGGGAGCTGTTTTTT. Translated: CASSPLTRTGDTGELFF.

The rearrangement uses TRBV7-9 and TRBJ2-3, with 8 bases matching TRBD1. The CDR3 extends over 15 amino acids. The J segment lost 2 bases and the V segment lost 7 bases, leaving 8 bases of the junction unmatched. CDR1 SEHNR and CDR2 FQNEAQ come from the germline V gene (reference sequence). The CDR3 protein is CASNPTGVDTDTQYF. The CDR3 DNA is TGTGCCAGCAACCCGACAGGGGTGGACACAGATACGCAGTATTTT.

J is TRBJ2-3 and V is TRBV25-1; D is unresolved. V lost 1 base to trimming and J lost 0 bases, with 14 bases between them. This CDR3 is built from 17 residues. The germline gives CDR1 MGHDK, CDR2 SYGVNS. The CDR3 region is CASSEFFVAASTDTQYF. The CDR3 DNA reads as TGTGCCAGCAGTGAATTTTTTGTGGCAGCGAGCACAGATACGCAGTATTTT.

The V and J genes are TRBV4-1 and TRBJ1-5; D is unclear. CDR1 and CDR2 from the germline V gene are MGHRA and YSYEKL. V gave up 3 bases and J gave up 2 bases, with 14 bases separating them. CDR3 length equals 16 residues. CDR3 sequence (DNA): TGCGCCAGCAGCCAGCACGGGGAAAGGGGCAATCAGCCCCAGCATTTT. Its translation is CASSQHGERGNQPQHF.

The V gene is TRBV30, the J gene TRBJ2-3; 11 nucleotides agree with TRBD2. This CDR3 comprises 16 residues. Germline CDR1 GTSNPN, CDR2 SVGIG (reference sequence). V trimming: 3 bases; J trimming: 4 bases; junction bases outside the gene matches: 9. The CDR3 coding sequence is TGTGCCTGGAGACTAGCGGGGGTTTTTAGCGCAGATACGCAGTATTTT. Translated: CAWRLAGVFSADTQYF.

This clone was detected only a few times. The chain links TRBV30 to TRBJ2-2; 10 nucleotides match TRBD1. Germline loops: CDR1 GTSNPN, CDR2 SVGIG (reference sequence). The CDR3 has 13 residues. The J segment lost 3 bases and the V segment lost 5 bases, leaving 0 bases of the junction unmatched. The DNA of the CDR3 is TGTGCCTGGGGACAGGGGGACACCGGGGAGCTGTTTTTT. Its protein product is CAWGQGDTGELFF.

The DNA for the CDR3 is TGCGCCAGCAGTCACCCTCCCCCACAGGGGGCGGTGGAGCAGTACTTC. Its protein product is CASSHPPPQGAVEQYF. The chain has TRBV23-1 and TRBJ2-7, with 9 bases aligning to TRBD1. TRBV23-1 is designated an ORF whose function remains uncertain. The CDR3 totals 16 residues. Trimming at V came to 3 bases and at J to 7 bases, leaving 13 bases not matched to a gene.

This clone was recorded a few times. This rearrangement joins TRBV6-1 to TRBJ2-5, with D possibly matching TRBD1 (5 bases). The CDR3 sequence is 14 residues long. V lost 5 bases and J 0 bases, leaving 10 bases between the germline ends. In germline, CDR1 is MNHNS, CDR2 SASEGT. CDR3 sequence (DNA): TGTGCCAGCAGTAACTGGACAAACCAAGAGACCCAGTACTTC. Its translation is CASSNWTNQETQYF.

This chain links TRBV11-3 with TRBJ2-3; 9 nucleotides agree with TRBD2. This CDR3 region has 16 residues. Germline CDR1 is SGHNT and CDR2 is YENEEA. V trimming: 3 bases; J trimming: 5 bases; junction bases outside the gene matches: 9. The CDR3 protein is CASSFWTSVQQDTQYF. The CDR3 coding sequence is TGTGCCAGCAGCTTCTGGACTAGCGTTCAGCAAGATACGCAGTATTTT.

The chain joins TRBV4-1 to TRBJ2-7, with 7 bases aligning to TRBD1. Trimming at V came to 3 bases and at J to 7 bases, leaving 12 bases not matched to a gene. Germline V lookup: CDR1 MGHRA, CDR2 YSYEKL. CDR3 size: 15 residues. The CDR3 nucleotides are TGCGCCAGCAGCCAGGTGGGGACAGACCTACGTGAGCAGTACTTC. Protein: CASSQVGTDLREQYF.

The chain recombines TRBV27 with TRBJ1-1; tentatively, D is TRBD1 (5 bases). Germline loops: CDR1 MNHEY, CDR2 SMNVEV (reference sequence). This CDR3 spans 13 amino acids. V gave up 2 bases and J gave up 7 bases, with 11 bases separating them. CDR3 in DNA: TGTGCCAGCAGTTTACTTACAGGCGGTGAAGCTTTCTTT. Protein: CASSLLTGGEAFF.

V gene TRBV14 combines with J gene TRBJ2-1; tentative D call: TRBD1 (6 bases). Germline V CDR1 and CDR2: SGHDN, FVKESK. This CDR3 comprises 15 residues. Trimming stripped 1 base from V and 3 bases from J, with 10 bases between. This chain's CDR3 is CASSQVGASYNEQFF. The CDR3 region has the DNA TGTGCCAGCAGCCAAGTGGGGGCGAGCTACAATGAGCAGTTCTTC.

The J gene is TRBJ1-4, the V gene TRBV18; no firm D call. CDR1 is KGHSH, CDR2 LQKENI, per germline. This CDR3 region has 14 residues. V lost 5 bases, J lost 5 bases, and 12 bases lay in between. The CDR3 protein is CASSAGAQNEKLFF. The CDR3 region has the DNA TGTGCCAGCTCAGCCGGAGCCCAAAATGAAAAACTGTTTTTT.

The J gene is TRBJ2-1, the V gene TRBV4-2; 7 bases agree with TRBD1. The CDR3 contains 14 residues. J gave up 6 bases and V 3 bases, and 5 bases lay outside the gene matches. The germline V gene has CDR1 LGHNA and CDR2 YNFKEQ. The CDR3 here is CASSHTGVGNEQFF. The CDR3 nucleotides read TGTGCCAGCAGCCATACAGGGGTTGGCAATGAGCAGTTCTTC.

This clone was detected once. The V and J genes are TRBV9 and TRBJ2-2, with 12 bases fitting TRBD2. J lost 5 bases, V lost 4 bases, and 12 bases had no gene match. This CDR3 has 18 residues. Germline CDR1 is SGDLS and CDR2 is YYNGEE. CDR3 protein: CASSHSMTSGSLTGELFF. CDR3 DNA sequence: TGTGCCAGCAGCCATTCCATGACTAGCGGGAGTCTGACCGGGGAGCTGTTTTTT.

This rearrangement joins TRBV6-5 to TRBJ1-5, with D possibly being TRBD1 (5 bases). The CDR3 contains 15 residues. Per germline, CDR1 MNHEY and CDR2 SVGAGI. Trimming pared 2 bases from V and 4 bases from J, leaving 12 bases between. The CDR3 sequence: CASSYGGAGNQPQHF. The CDR3 coding sequence is TGTGCCAGCAGTTACGGGGGAGCGGGGAATCAGCCCCAGCATTTT.

This chain connects TRBV4-1 to TRBJ2-7; the D gene is possibly TRBD2 (6 bases). With 5 bases removed from V and 6 bases from J, the gap between germline ends came to 11 bases. Germline CDR1 MGHRA, CDR2 YSYEKL. The CDR3 runs to 12 residues. This CDR3 is CASSGARGEQYF. The CDR3, as DNA: TGCGCCAGCAGCGGGGCGCGGGGCGAGCAGTACTTC.

In nucleotides, the CDR3 is TGTGCCAGCAGCCTCCTTCCTAGCGGGGTAACCAATGAGCAGTTCTTC. Protein sequence: CASSLLPSGVTNEQFF. This chain uses TRBV7-8 with TRBJ2-1, with 9 nucleotides matching TRBD2. This CDR3 has 16 residues. Germline lookup yields CDR1 SGHVS and CDR2 FQNEAQ. V shed 5 bases and J 6 bases; nucleotides not matched to a gene: 11.